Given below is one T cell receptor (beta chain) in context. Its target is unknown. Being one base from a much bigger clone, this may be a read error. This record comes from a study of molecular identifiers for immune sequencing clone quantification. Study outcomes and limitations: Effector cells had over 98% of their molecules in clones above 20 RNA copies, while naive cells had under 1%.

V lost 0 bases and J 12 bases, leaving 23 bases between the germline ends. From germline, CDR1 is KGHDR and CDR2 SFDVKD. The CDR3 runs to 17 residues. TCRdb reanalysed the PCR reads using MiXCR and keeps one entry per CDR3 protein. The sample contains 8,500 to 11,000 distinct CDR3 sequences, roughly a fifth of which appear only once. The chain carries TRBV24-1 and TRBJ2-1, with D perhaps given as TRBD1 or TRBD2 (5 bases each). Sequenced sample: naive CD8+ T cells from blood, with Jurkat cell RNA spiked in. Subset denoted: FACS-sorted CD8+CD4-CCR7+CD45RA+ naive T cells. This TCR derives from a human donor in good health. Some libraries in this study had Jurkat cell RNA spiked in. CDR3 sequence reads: CATSDLQVGPSTDGQFF. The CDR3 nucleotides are TGTGCCACCAGTGATTTGCAGGTGGGACCTTCGACCGATGGGCAGTTCTTC.